These 19 T cell receptor beta chains came from one sample sequenced in a study of T cell responses to AZD1222 COVID-19 vaccine (dated by TCRdb to the early 2020s). To prepare the library, the immunoSEQ multiplex PCR assay was applied. TCRdb re-hosts the immuneACCESS table, in-frame sequences only. Its copies lack some clones; in the studies checked, an unresolved V gene accounts for under half of them, and the cause for the rest is not known. The sample data list 80,000 to 100,000 clones, and roughly 88% of these were observed just once. The ten largest clones add up to around a tenth of the sample. The sample's time point label, in plain terms: baseline before first vaccination. The label giving this sample's treatment or condition can be read as: meningococcal conjugate vaccine given as trial control. Sequences were derived from peripheral blood, sampled on day 0 of MenACWY control vaccination. Source of these receptors: an adult in good health.

The chain joins TRBV12-3 or TRBV12-4 to TRBJ2-7, with D hard to call. Deletions cut 4 bases from V and 7 bases from J, with 8 bases between. This CDR3 region has 11 residues. Written as DNA, the CDR3 is TGTGCCAGCAGTTATACGGAGGAGCAGTACTTC. Translation gives CASSYTEEQYF.

The genes are TRBV27 and TRBJ1-2, with D hard to call. Germline CDR1 and CDR2: MNHEY and SMNVEV (reference sequence). The CDR3 totals 13 residues. V dropped 3 bases and J dropped 7 bases, with 12 bases sitting between them. The CDR3 DNA follows: TGTGCCAGCAGTTTTAGTCTCTCGTTTGGCTACACCTTC. Amino acids: CASSFSLSFGYTF.

The chain joins TRBV30 to TRBJ1-6; D is unclear. Looked up from germline, CDR1 is GTSNPN and CDR2 is SVGIG (reference sequence). The CDR3 covers 14 residues. The V gene lost 2 bases and the J gene lost 7 bases, with 12 bases spanning the gap. CDR3 sequence: CAWSLDLQNSPLHF. DNA of the CDR3: TGTGCCTGGAGTCTCGACCTCCAAAATTCACCCCTCCACTTT.

The V call is TRBV4-1, the J call TRBJ2-2; 7 positions match TRBD1. Germline loops: CDR1 MGHRA, CDR2 YSYEKL. This CDR3 is 22 amino acids long. V lost 5 bases and J lost 3; bases outside the gene matches: 27. Here the CDR3 reads CASSFGTVSMNPLTRDTGELFF. In nucleotides, the CDR3 is TGCGCCAGCAGCTTCGGGACAGTTTCTATGAACCCCCTTACGCGGGACACCGGGGAGCTGTTTTTT.

The chain carries TRBV7-9 and TRBJ2-5; D is possibly TRBD2 (5 bases). Trimming removed 6 bases at V and 3 bases at J, with 8 bases between. Germline assignment: CDR1 SEHNR and CDR2 FQNEAQ (reference sequence). The CDR3 spans 12 residues. In DNA form, the CDR3 reads TGTGCCAGCAGGGCCGGGGAAGAGACCCAGTACTTC. It encodes CASRAGEETQYF. Drawing the rest from reference TRBV7-9 and TRBJ2-5, the complete variable domain is DTGVSQNPRHKITKRGQNVTFRCDPISEHNRLYWYRQTLGQGPEFLTYFQNEAQLEKSRLLSDRFSAERPKGSFSTLEIQRTEQGDSAMYLCASRAGEETQYFGPGTRLLVL.

The chain's CDR3 is CASSPRTGGGITEAFF. The CDR3 DNA is TGTGCCAGCAGCCCCAGGACAGGGGGGGGAATCACTGAAGCTTTCTTT. The chain joins TRBV3-1 (or the pseudogene TRBV3-2) to TRBJ1-1; TRBD1 agrees at 10 bases. The trim removed 4 bases at V and 4 bases at J, leaving 9 bases unmatched. Germline assignment: CDR1 LGHDT and CDR2 YNNKEL (reference sequence). This CDR3 region has 16 residues.

V usage is TRBV5-1 and J usage is TRBJ1-1, with D possibly matching TRBD1 (6 bases). V lost 4 bases to trimming and J lost 6 bases, with 22 bases between them. In germline, CDR1 is SGHRS, CDR2 YFSETQ. The CDR3 is 16 amino acids. Here the CDR3 DNA reads TGCGCCAGCAGCCTGGGCACAACAGGGCCGGGCGCTGAAGCTTTCTTT. It yields the protein CASSLGTTGPGAEAFF.

The rearrangement uses TRBV5-4 and TRBJ1-2, with D uncertain. The CDR3 loop spans 13 amino acids. Germline V gene data show CDR1 as SGHNT and CDR2 as YYREEE (reference sequence). Trimming removed 5 bases from V and 5 bases from J, with 13 bases in between. This CDR3 reads CASSLDRAYGYTF. The DNA for the CDR3 is TGTGCCAGCAGTCTGGACCGAGCTTATGGCTACACCTTC.

This sequence joins TRBV6-5 and TRBJ1-3; possibly TRBD1 for D (5 bases). CDR3 size: 15 residues. The V gene's germline CDR1 is MNHEY and CDR2 SVGAGI. The V end was cut by 6 bases, the J end by 0 bases, with 12 bases between. The CDR3 loop reads CASRGVRSSGNTIYF. As DNA, the CDR3 is TGTGCCAGCAGGGGGGTCAGGTCCTCTGGAAACACCATATATTTT.

V and J are TRBV4-2 and TRBJ2-3, with a tentative D call TRBD2 (6 bases). This CDR3 has 16 amino acids. CDR1 and CDR2 from the germline V gene are LGHNA and YNFKEQ. The ends were cut back, 0 bases at V and 3 bases at J, with 13 bases in the middle. CDR3 sequence reads: CASSQDPGVGTDTQYF. DNA of the CDR3: TGTGCCAGCAGCCAAGATCCGGGGGTGGGGACAGATACGCAGTATTTT.

The count of this clone is one. The chain employs TRBV6-5 and TRBJ2-2, with TRBD1 matching over 8 bases. Germline V gene sequence: CDR1 MNHEY, CDR2 SVGAGI. V lost 9 bases to trimming and J lost 6 bases; unmatched junction nucleotides: 6. The CDR3 covers 13 residues. The CDR3: CASRTGSAGELFF. Written as DNA, the CDR3 is TGTGCCAGTCGGACAGGGTCGGCCGGGGAGCTGTTTTTT.

The chain combines TRBV14 with TRBJ1-3; 7 bases agree with TRBD1. The trim removed 0 bases at V and 0 bases at J, leaving 11 bases unmatched. The CDR3 covers 19 residues. From germline, CDR1 is SGHDN and CDR2 FVKESK. Here the CDR3 reads CASSQDTTGLLPSGNTIYF. The CDR3, as DNA: TGTGCCAGCAGCCAAGATACGACAGGGCTGCTCCCCTCTGGAAACACCATATATTTT.

The rearrangement links TRBV24-1 to TRBJ2-1, with TRBD1 matching 7 bases. CDR3 length: 13 residues. Germline CDR1 and CDR2: KGHDR and SFDVKD. V shed 0 bases and J 8 bases; nucleotides not matched to a gene: 0. Written as DNA, the CDR3 is TGTGCCACCAGTGATTTGGACAGGGATGAGCAGTTCTTC. It translates to CATSDLDRDEQFF.

The V and J genes are TRBV19 and TRBJ2-7; unclear D gene. CDR1 LNHDA and CDR2 SQIVND come from the germline V gene (reference sequence). The CDR3 is made up of 14 amino acids. V shed 1 base and J shed 0 bases, with 7 bases lying between them. CDR3 bases: TGTGCCAGTAGTATAGCGGGCAGCTCCTACGAGCAGTACTTC. As protein: CASSIAGSSYEQYF.

The chain joins TRBV4-2 to TRBJ2-1; 9 bases agree with TRBD2. There are 16 residues in the CDR3. CDR1 and CDR2 (germline): LGHNA, YNFKEQ. The ends lost 7 bases at V and 4 bases at J; junction bases unmatched: 11. This CDR3 is CASTTEGGGVYNEQFF. The CDR3 DNA reads TGTGCCAGCACTACAGAGGGCGGGGGGGTTTACAATGAGCAGTTCTTC.

The chain has TRBV7-9 and TRBJ2-7, with TRBD1 identical over 8 bases. J was trimmed by 2 bases and V by 6 bases; bases with no gene match: 9. The CDR3 has 15 amino acids. Germline values: CDR1 SEHNR, CDR2 FQNEAQ (reference sequence). Written as DNA, the CDR3 is TGTGCCAGCAGACCACCGGGACAGGCGGCCTACGAGCAGTACTTC. It is translated as CASRPPGQAAYEQYF.

The chain recombines TRBV11-2 with TRBJ1-1; TRBD1 is a possible D gene (5 bases). CDR1 and CDR2 from the germline V gene are SGHAT and FQNNGV. Trimming cost V 0 bases and J 1 base, with 9 bases left between them. CDR3 size: 15 residues. The CDR3 nucleotides are TGTGCCAGCAGCTTAGATGGGCAGGGGAACACTGAAGCTTTCTTT. Amino acid sequence: CASSLDGQGNTEAFF.

The chain combines TRBV30 with TRBJ1-1; D possibly corresponds to TRBD1 (6 bases). The CDR3 is 13 residues long. Trimming removed 7 bases at V and 0 bases at J, with 12 bases between. The germline CDR1 and CDR2 sequences are GTSNPN and SVGIG (reference sequence). DNA for the CDR3: TGTGCCTATGGACAGCTCATGAACACTGAAGCTTTCTTT. Amino acid sequence: CAYGQLMNTEAFF. Based on the CDR3 plus reference TRBV30 and TRBJ1-1, the full variable domain is SQTIHQWPATLVQPVGSPLSLECTVEGTSNPNLYWYRQAAGRGLQLLFYSVGIGQISSEVPQNLSASRPQDRQFILSSKKLLLSDSGFYLCAYGQLMNTEAFFGQGTRLTVV.

V is TRBV19 and J is TRBJ2-3; 9 bases are shared with TRBD1. The CDR3 loop spans 16 amino acids. V was pared by 4 bases and J by 0 bases, with 5 bases of the junction left unmatched. CDR1 and CDR2 from the germline V gene are LNHDA and SQIVND (reference sequence). Here the CDR3 DNA reads TGTGCCAGTAGTACGGCCGGGACAGGGAGCACAGATACGCAGTATTTT. This codes for CASSTAGTGSTDTQYF. The full variable domain, in which reference TRBV19 and TRBJ2-3 provide the parts outside the CDR3, is DGGITQSPKYLFRKEGQNVTLSCEQNLNHDAMYWYRQDPGQGLRLIYYSQIVNDFQKGDIAEGYSVSREKKESFPLTVTSAQKNPTAFYLCASSTAGTGSTDTQYFGPGTRLTVL.